This passage covers 8 T cell receptor beta chains from one sample sequenced in a study of blood T cell repertoires in COVID-19. Profiled with immunoSEQ multiplex PCR; TCRdb holds only in-frame clones, not every one. The sample records 350,000 or so clones, 70% to 90% being singletons. Sequencing was carried out using PBMCs or T cells enriched from blood (not recorded which). The source of these receptors is a woman in her 40s with acute COVID-19.

This rearrangement joins TRBV11-2 to TRBJ2-7; 9 bases map to TRBD2. V lost 1 base to trimming and J lost 2 bases; unmatched junction nucleotides: 9. Germline V lookup: CDR1 SGHAT, CDR2 FQNNGV. The CDR3 totals 17 residues. The CDR3 region is CASSLVSGGANTYEQYF. CDR3 sequence (DNA): TGTGCCAGCAGCTTAGTTAGCGGGGGAGCCAATACCTACGAGCAGTACTTC.

The chain links TRBV27 to TRBJ1-6; D possibly corresponds to TRBD1 (5 bases). Germline values: CDR1 MNHEY, CDR2 SMNVEV (reference sequence). The germline V and J ends were trimmed by 5 bases and 5 bases, with 13 bases remaining between them. The CDR3 is made up of 15 amino acids. CDR3 sequence reads: CASSPRTSNNSPLHF. The CDR3 DNA sequence: TGTGCCAGCAGTCCTAGGACAAGCAATAATTCACCCCTCCACTTT.

The chain is built from TRBV5-6 and TRBJ1-6; 7 bases map to TRBD1. Germline V gene data show CDR1 as SGHDT and CDR2 as YYEEEE. The ends lost 0 bases at V and 5 bases at J; junction bases unmatched: 5. The CDR3 totals 16 residues. The CDR3 protein is CASSLVWQGDNSPLHF. For the CDR3, the DNA is TGTGCCAGCAGCTTGGTATGGCAGGGGGATAATTCACCCCTCCACTTT.

This clone was counted a few times. V gene TRBV27 combines with J gene TRBJ2-7; D perhaps matches TRBD2 (6 bases). This CDR3 comprises 15 residues. The germline V and J ends were trimmed by 6 bases and 1 base, with 16 bases remaining between them. CDR1 and CDR2 (germline): MNHEY, SMNVEV (reference sequence). This CDR3 reads CASSLSGDPSYEQYF. The CDR3 DNA is TGTGCCAGCAGCCTTTCGGGAGACCCGTCCTACGAGCAGTACTTC.

The genes are TRBV5-1 and TRBJ1-4, with D perhaps matching TRBD1 (5 bases). V gave up 4 bases and J gave up 2 bases, with 12 bases separating them. The CDR3 sequence is 15 residues long. Looked up from germline, CDR1 is SGHRS and CDR2 is YFSETQ. This CDR3 is CASSLQGVTNEKLFF. The CDR3 region has the DNA TGCGCCAGCAGCCTCCAAGGGGTCACTAATGAAAAACTGTTTTTT. Based on the CDR3 plus reference TRBV5-1 and TRBJ1-4, the full variable domain is KAGVTQTPRYLIKTRGQQVTLSCSPISGHRSVSWYQQTPGQGLQFLFEYFSETQRNKGNFPGRFSGRQFSNSRSEMNVSTLELGDSALYLCASSLQGVTNEKLFFGSGTQLSVL.

This chain joins TRBV7-9 and TRBJ2-2, with 8 positions matching TRBD2. Germline lookup yields CDR1 SEHNR and CDR2 FQNEAQ (reference sequence). CDR3 length equals 15 residues. With 5 bases clipped from V and 0 bases from J, the junction kept 2 bases outside the gene matches. The chain's CDR3 is CASSAGGTNTGELFF. For the CDR3, the DNA is TGTGCCAGCAGCGCGGGGGGCACGAACACCGGGGAGCTGTTTTTT.

This chain links TRBV27 with TRBJ1-5; D ambiguous. The germline gives CDR1 MNHEY, CDR2 SMNVEV (reference sequence). This CDR3 has 16 residues. Trimming stripped 6 bases from V and 5 bases from J, with 20 bases between. The CDR3 reads CASSPGNSGGYQPQHF. For the CDR3, the DNA is TGTGCCAGCAGCCCCGGGAACAGTGGAGGCTATCAGCCCCAGCATTTT.

The gene calls are TRBV2 and TRBJ2-5, with D possibly TRBD1 on 6 matching bases. The CDR3 sequence is 16 residues long. The germline gives CDR1 SNHLY, CDR2 FYNNEI. V lost 6 bases to trimming and J lost 2 bases, with 19 bases between them. The CDR3, as DNA: TGTGCCAGCAGCACTCTAGACAGGACCGAGCAAGAGACCCAGTACTTC. Protein: CASSTLDRTEQETQYF.